Included here is one T cell receptor beta chain sequence, with context. As yet, its antigen is unknown. The sample comes from a study of cytotoxic CD8 clonotypes in ibrutinib-treated CLL. TCRdb's table, derived via immunoSEQ multiplex PCR, lists solely in-frame clones and lacks some. The data show about 160,000 clones, less than 85% seen once. Study-level results: Private clonotypes, not public ones, expanded at ibrutinib response.

Germline V gives CDR1 SGHVS, CDR2 FQNEAQ. There are 16 residues in the CDR3. V dropped 1 base and J dropped 1 base, with 14 bases sitting between them. This specimen was PBMCs, taken after 24 months of ibrutinib treatment. The TCR originated in a human donor with chronic lymphocytic leukemia. The rearrangement joins TRBV7-8 to TRBJ2-7, with D possibly being TRBD2 (6 bases). DNA of the CDR3: TGTGCCAGCAGCTTAGGCGGGACCCCCTTTTCCTACGAGCAGTACTTC. Translation gives CASSLGGTPFSYEQYF.